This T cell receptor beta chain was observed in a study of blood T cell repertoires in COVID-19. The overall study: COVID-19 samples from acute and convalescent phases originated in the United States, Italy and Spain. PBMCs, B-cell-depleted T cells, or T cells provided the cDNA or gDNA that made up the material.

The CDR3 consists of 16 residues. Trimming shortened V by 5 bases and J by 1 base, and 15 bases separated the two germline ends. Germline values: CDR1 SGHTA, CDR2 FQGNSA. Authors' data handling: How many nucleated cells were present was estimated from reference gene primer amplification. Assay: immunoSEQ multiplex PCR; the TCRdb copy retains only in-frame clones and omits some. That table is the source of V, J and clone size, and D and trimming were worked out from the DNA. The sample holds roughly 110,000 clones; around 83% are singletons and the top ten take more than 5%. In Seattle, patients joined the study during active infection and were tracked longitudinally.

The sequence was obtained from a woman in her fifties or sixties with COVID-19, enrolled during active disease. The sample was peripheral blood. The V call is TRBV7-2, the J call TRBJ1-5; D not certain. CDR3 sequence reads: CASSPQVGLSNQPQHF. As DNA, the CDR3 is TGTGCCAGCAGCCCCCAGGTGGGCTTGAGCAATCAGCCCCAGCATTTT. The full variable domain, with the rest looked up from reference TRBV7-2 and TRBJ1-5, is GAGVSQSPSNKVTEKGKDVELRCDPISGHTALYWYRQSLGQGLEFLIYFQGNSAPDKSGLPSDRFSAERTGGSVSTLTIQRTQQEDSAVYLCASSPQVGLSNQPQHFGDGTRLSIL.